This T cell receptor beta chain was identified in a study of T cells in Graves' hyperthyroidism and ophthalmopathy. Study-level points and caveats: Stable hyperthyroidism was told apart from ophthalmopathy by a model built on 13 V-J features.

Many counts were recorded for this clonotype. Its antigen is currently unknown. RNA transcripts served as the template for amplifying TCR beta CDR3 regions. The TCR CDR3 first-round RT-PCR relied on the HTBI primer set. TCRdb fed the multiplex PCR reads into MiXCR, producing one record per CDR3 protein. Among a few hundred thousand distinct CDR3 sequences listed, more than 12% were seen once. Germline assignment: CDR1 MNHEY and CDR2 SMNVEV (reference sequence). The ends were cut back, 5 bases at V and 3 bases at J, with 14 bases in the middle. The CDR3 loop spans 14 amino acids. The sample comprised blood. The J gene is TRBJ2-7, the V gene TRBV27; no reliable D call. The receptor was isolated from a woman between 25 and 40 years old with Graves' ophthalmopathy. CDR3 DNA sequence: TGTGCCAGCAGTCCTTATTCGGGCCTCTACGAGCAGTACTTC. Residues: CASSPYSGLYEQYF.